This entry lists 4 T cell receptor beta chains sequenced from one sample in a study of T cells in Graves' hyperthyroidism and ophthalmopathy. What was amplified from RNA transcripts were TCR beta CDR3 regions. The HTBI primer set drove a first-round RT-PCR of the TCR CDR3. Via MiXCR, TCRdb re-called the multiplex PCR reads, giving one row per CDR3 protein. This table has more than 350,000 distinct CDR3 sequences, about 15% appearing once. The sequenced sample consisted of blood. The receptors shown here come from a woman aged 60-75 years with Graves' ophthalmopathy.

This clonotype appeared a few times. The CDR3, as DNA: TGTGCCAGCAGCCCGACAGGGACGGGTGAAAAACTGTTTTTT. Translated, it gives CASSPTGTGEKLFF. The J gene is TRBJ1-4, the V gene TRBV7-9; 7 bases fit TRBD1. The CDR3 extends over 14 amino acids. The J segment lost 7 bases and the V segment lost 5 bases, leaving 7 bases of the junction unmatched. Germline loops: CDR1 SEHNR, CDR2 FQNEAQ (reference sequence).

This clonotype was recorded many times. The chain carries TRBV28 and TRBJ1-3, with D perhaps TRBD1 (6 bases). This CDR3 has 16 amino acids. The germline V gene has CDR1 MDHEN and CDR2 SYDVKM. Trimming removed 2 bases from V and 2 bases from J, with 13 bases in between. For the CDR3, the DNA is TGTGCCAGCAGTTTAAATCGCAGGGGCCCTGGAAACACCATATATTTT. Protein: CASSLNRRGPGNTIYF.

This clonotype was detected ten times or more. The chain joins TRBV30 to TRBJ2-5; D call uncertain. In germline, CDR1 is GTSNPN, CDR2 SVGIG (reference sequence). Trimming took 5 bases from V and 3 from J, leaving 19 bases between them. This CDR3 has 15 amino acids. The CDR3 nucleotides read TGTGCCTGGGCCCCGGCCAAGAGAGTGAAAGAGACCCAGTACTTC. This sequence encodes CAWAPAKRVKETQYF.

This clonotype came up a few times. The chain recombines TRBV7-2 with TRBJ2-1; 13 positions match TRBD2. In germline, CDR1 is SGHTA, CDR2 FQGNSA. With 8 bases clipped from V and 6 bases from J, the junction kept 7 bases outside the gene matches. This CDR3 comprises 15 residues. CDR3 sequence reads: CASVGTSGIVNEQFF. Here the CDR3 DNA reads TGTGCCAGCGTCGGGACTAGCGGGATAGTCAATGAGCAGTTCTTC.